This entry lists 19 T cell receptor beta chains sequenced from one sample in a study of post-analysis software for immune sequencing data. No antigen has been identified for these receptors. Built from TCR beta cDNA, the libraries had unique molecular identifiers in them. A single record per CDR3 protein comes from TCRdb applying MiXCR to the PCR reads. The data contain about 820,000 distinct CDR3 sequences, about 53% of them singletons. Study outcomes and limitations: Four or five TRBV segments, TRBV5-6, TRBV5-1 and TRBV20-1 among them, were found more frequent in patients than controls.

The sequenced sample consisted of blood. Receptor source: a girl aged 5 to 17 with multiple sclerosis.

The chain uses TRBV6-5 and TRBJ1-1; D remains unclear. V gave up 0 bases and J gave up 3 bases, with 5 bases separating them. Germline loops: CDR1 MNHEY, CDR2 SVGAGI. This CDR3 has 13 residues. In nucleotides, the CDR3 is TGTGCCAGCAGTTACTCGGTGGACACTGAAGCTTTCTTT. Amino acids: CASSYSVDTEAFF.

The chain is built from TRBV5-1 and TRBJ2-5; perhaps TRBD1 as D (6 bases). Deletions cut 4 bases from V and 1 base from J, with 17 bases between. The CDR3 loop spans 16 amino acids. Germline CDR1 reads SGHRS; CDR2 reads YFSETQ. The CDR3 reads CASSALQGRRQETQYF. As DNA, the CDR3 is TGCGCCAGCAGCGCCCTACAGGGACGCCGCCAAGAGACCCAGTACTTC.

This chain connects TRBV4-1 to TRBJ2-5; D is perhaps TRBD2 (6 bases). Matching the DNA end better, TRBJ2-7 makes the J call doubtful. CDR3 length: 15 residues. Germline V gene sequence: CDR1 MGHRA, CDR2 YSYEKL. Here the CDR3 reads CASSLYRDLGDEQYF. The CDR3 DNA is TGCGCCAGCAGCCTCTACCGGGACTTAGGGGACGAGCAGTACTTC.

As to this clonotype: One end of the junction varies from germline; a read error may be responsible. The V call is TRBV6-5, the J call TRBJ2-5, with D perhaps TRBD1 or TRBD2 (5 bases each). The end of the DNA fits TRBJ2-7 better, so the J call may be wrong. Per the germline V gene, CDR1 is MNHEY and CDR2 is SVGAGI. The CDR3 consists of 15 residues. CDR3 sequence reads: CTSSPRDGGGNEQYF. The CDR3 DNA reads TGTACCAGCAGTCCCCGGGACGGAGGAGGTAACGAGCAGTACTTC.

The CDR3 here is CSASVETQYF. The DNA of the CDR3 is TGCAGTGCTAGTGTTGAAACGCAGTATTTT. V gene TRBV20-1 combines with J gene TRBJ2-3; D is ambiguous. Germline CDR1 DFQATT, CDR2 SNEGSKA (reference sequence). V lost 3 bases and J lost 9, with 7 bases in between. This CDR3 region has 10 residues.

The table lists this clonotype with many counts. The chain uses TRBV29-1 and TRBJ2-4; D not resolved. Looked up from germline, CDR1 is SQVTM and CDR2 is ANQGSEA. The CDR3 is 15 residues long. V lost 6 bases, J lost 0 bases, and 15 bases lay in between. Here the CDR3 DNA reads TGCAGCGTCCCGGACGGGTCCTTAGCCAAAAACATTCAGTACTTC. It is translated as CSVPDGSLAKNIQYF.

This clonotype was detected a few times. The J gene is TRBJ2-7, the V gene TRBV6-5; D is possibly TRBD1 (6 bases). The J call may not be correct, given that the DNA end is closer to TRBJ2-5. From germline, CDR1 is MNHEY and CDR2 SVGAGI. The CDR3 has 16 amino acids. The CDR3 region is CASSYSIAAGAETQYF. CDR3 DNA sequence: TGTGCCAGCAGTTACTCGATCGCGGCAGGGGCAGAGACCCAGTACTTC.

This rearrangement joins TRBV5-1 to TRBJ2-3; TRBD2 matches at 8 bases. The length of the CDR3 is 16 residues. Per the germline V gene, CDR1 is SGHRS and CDR2 is YFSETQ. V gave up 4 bases and J gave up 0 bases; unmatched junction bases: 7. CDR3 residues: CASSGTSGASTDTQYF. The DNA of the CDR3 is TGCGCCAGCAGCGGTACTAGCGGCGCTAGCACAGATACGCAGTATTTT.

In this sample, this clonotype turned up a few times. The gene calls are TRBV15 and TRBJ2-4; tentative D call: TRBD1 (5 bases). The J call may be in error: the DNA end matches TRBJ2-7 better. CDR1 LNHNV and CDR2 YYDKDF come from the germline V gene (reference sequence). The CDR3 is 14 residues long. The CDR3 DNA sequence: TGTGCCACCAGCAGAGATCGGATAGGGGACGAGCAGTACTTC. Translating it yields CATSRDRIGDEQYF.

This clonotype was observed once. V is TRBV5-1 and J is TRBJ2-3, with D possibly called TRBD1 or TRBD2 (6 bases each). There are 13 residues in the CDR3. Germline CDR1 is SGHRS and CDR2 is YFSETQ. Trimming removed 4 bases from V and 5 bases from J, with 11 bases in between. CDR3 sequence: CASSRGGRDTQYF. The CDR3 nucleotides read TGCGCCAGCAGCCGAGGGGGGAGAGATACGCAGTATTTT.

The chain uses TRBV20-1 and TRBJ2-1; 9 nucleotides agree with TRBD2. CDR1 is DFQATT, CDR2 SNEGSKA, per germline (reference sequence). The CDR3 has 13 amino acids. The V gene end was trimmed by 3 bases and the J gene end by 6 bases; junction bases not matched to a gene: 3. CDR3 loop: CSARAGGANEQFF. The DNA for the CDR3 is TGCAGTGCTAGGGCGGGGGGGGCCAATGAGCAGTTCTTC.

V and J are TRBV27 and TRBJ1-2; 9 nucleotides line up with TRBD1. Germline V gene data show CDR1 as MNHEY and CDR2 as SMNVEV (reference sequence). The CDR3 is 16 amino acids. Trimming removed 6 bases from V and 5 bases from J; junction bases left unmatched: 13. The CDR3 DNA sequence: TGTGCCAGCAGGTTTTCGGGGGGACAGGGCCCTTATGGCTACACCTTC. Amino acid sequence: CASRFSGGQGPYGYTF.

The CDR3 region is CAISGRSGTSYEQYF. Written as DNA, the CDR3 is TGTGCCATCAGTGGAAGGAGCGGGACCTCCTACGAGCAGTACTTC. The V gene is TRBV10-3, the J gene TRBJ2-5; 7 bases are shared with TRBD2. The closer fit of TRBJ2-7 to the DNA end suggests the J call may be wrong. CDR1 ENHRY and CDR2 SYGVKD come from the germline V gene. The CDR3 covers 15 residues.

The chain uses TRBV4-2 and TRBJ2-1, with 7 bases fitting TRBD2. This CDR3 has 12 residues. Germline V CDR1 and CDR2: LGHNA, YNFKEQ. The V and J ends lost 8 bases and 9 bases, in that order; junction bases with no gene match: 7. The CDR3 loop is CASLSVAGEQFF. The DNA for the CDR3 is TGTGCCAGCCTATCCGTAGCGGGTGAGCAGTTCTTC.

The chain employs TRBV7-7 and TRBJ2-7; 11 bases line up with TRBD1. The CDR3 totals 16 residues. The J segment lost 3 bases and the V segment lost 3 bases, leaving 7 bases of the junction unmatched. Looked up from germline, CDR1 is SSHAT and CDR2 is FNYEAQ (reference sequence). Written as DNA, the CDR3 is TGTGCCAGCAGCTTGAATCCCGGGACAGGGGGCTACGAGCAGTACTTC. Translating it yields CASSLNPGTGGYEQYF.

In this sample, this clonotype turned up a few times. CDR3 bases: TGCGCCAGCAGCTTTGGACAACTAGCGTCGAGCTCCTACAATGAGCAGTTCTTC. It is translated as CASSFGQLASSSYNEQFF. J is TRBJ2-1 and V is TRBV5-1; 7 nucleotides align to TRBD2. The CDR3 contains 18 residues. From germline, CDR1 is SGHRS and CDR2 YFSETQ. Unmatched junction bases numbered 11, after V lost 2 bases and J lost 0 bases.

This chain joins TRBV4-1 and TRBJ2-7, with D tentatively TRBD1 or TRBD2 (5 bases each). Trimming removed 1 base from V and 2 bases from J, with 9 bases in between. The CDR3 has 14 residues. Germline V gene sequence: CDR1 MGHRA, CDR2 YSYEKL. This chain's CDR3 is CASSQAGRTYEQYF. The CDR3 coding sequence is TGCGCCAGCAGCCAAGCGGGACGGACCTACGAGCAGTACTTC.

The rearrangement joins TRBV7-6 to TRBJ2-7, with D hard to call. Germline-derived CDR1 and CDR2 are SGHVS and FNYEAQ. Deletions cut 3 bases from V and 3 bases from J, with 15 bases between. This CDR3 is 15 amino acids long. The CDR3 loop reads CASSFTKGTFYEQYF. CDR3 bases: TGTGCCAGCAGCTTTACTAAAGGAACCTTCTACGAGCAGTACTTC.

This chain uses TRBV6-5 with TRBJ1-2; D is perhaps TRBD1 (5 bases). The germline gives CDR1 MNHEY, CDR2 SVGAGI. The CDR3 spans 15 residues. V gave up 7 bases and J gave up 2 bases, with 17 bases separating them. The CDR3 DNA reads TGTGCCAGCACTCTTCCTTCTGGGGACAACTATGGCTACACCTTC. This translates into CASTLPSGDNYGYTF.